This T cell receptor (beta chain) was captured in a study of shared clonotypes between healthy human individuals. TCRdb's table, derived via immunoSEQ multiplex PCR, lists solely in-frame clones and lacks some. The table includes about 2.4 million clones, 80% to 95% detected once. Study-level findings and limits: Non-shared clonotypes had lower generation probabilities than clonotypes shared by all four sorted-subset donors.

This CDR3 comprises 11 residues. Germline-derived CDR1 and CDR2 are SGHTA and FQGNSA. V was shortened by 8 bases and J by 2 bases, with 5 bases between the two germline ends. Comments on this clone: Its specificity is not known.

The sequence came from a man between 18 and 35 years old in good health. Some clones in this sample may be carry-over from other donors' samples. Sequenced: naive CD4+ T cells from PBMCs. Subset reported: CD45RA+ positively selected. This sequence joins TRBV7-2 and TRBJ2-3; D gene ambiguous. The CDR3 sequence is CASRYTDTQYF. For the CDR3, the DNA is TGTGCCAGCCGTTACACAGATACGCAGTATTTT.